Below, 32 T cell receptor beta chains from the same sample are listed, as sequenced in a study of blood T cells in healthy people across ages (dated by TCRdb to 2014 to 2015). Library preparation used 5' RACE. Sequencing was performed on an Illumina HiSeq 2500. A second PCR of roughly 7 to 11 cycles was performed with a sample-barcoded 5' primer and a J-beta primer mix. The public reads were reprocessed in TCRdb via fastp at Q25 and MiXCR, keeping in-frame beta chains. All rows with the same CDR3 protein become a single entry with the most common DNA and genes. The sample table shows about 1.1 million distinct CDR3 sequences, and approximately 38% are seen once. The top ten hold roughly 13% of the sample. Sequencing was done on a sample of blood. These receptors all come from a man aged 18-30 years in good health.

This clonotype was detected only a few times. The chain uses TRBV29-1 and TRBJ2-7, with 7 nucleotides matching TRBD1. CDR1 is SQVTM and CDR2 is ANQGSEA in the germline V gene. With V trimmed by 4 bases and J by 7 bases, 16 bases remained unmatched. The CDR3 runs to 15 residues. The CDR3 region is CSVVSAGTAYNEQYF. The DNA of the CDR3 is TGCAGCGTTGTCTCCGCTGGGACAGCTTACAATGAGCAGTACTTC.

The genes are TRBV13 and TRBJ2-1; D uncertain. Per germline, CDR1 PRHDT and CDR2 FYEKMQ (reference sequence). Trimming left V 5 bases short and J 3 bases short, with 11 bases between. The CDR3 is made up of 14 amino acids. CDR3 in DNA: TGTGCCAGCAGCGCCAGGTGGGTCTACAATGAGCAGTTCTTC. This gives the protein CASSARWVYNEQFF.

The gene calls are TRBV4-1 and TRBJ1-1, with D maybe TRBD1 (5 bases). V was trimmed by 2 bases and J by 1 base, leaving 11 bases between them. The CDR3 sequence is 15 residues long. Germline assignment: CDR1 MGHRA and CDR2 YSYEKL. The CDR3 DNA sequence: TGCGCCAGCAGCCAACGATGGGGGGGGAACACTGAAGCTTTCTTT. It encodes CASSQRWGGNTEAFF.

This clonotype was detected ten times or more. The chain links TRBV4-2 to TRBJ2-7; TRBD1 agrees at 9 bases. CDR1 is LGHNA and CDR2 is YNFKEQ in the germline V gene. This CDR3 comprises 16 residues. Trimming took 1 base from V and 0 from J; bases not matched to a gene: 4. The CDR3 loop reads CASSQAGQGFSYEQYF. The CDR3 DNA sequence: TGTGCCAGCAGCCAAGCGGGACAGGGCTTCTCCTACGAGCAGTACTTC.

The chain couples TRBV6-4 to TRBJ2-1; 8 nucleotides align to TRBD1. This CDR3 is 18 amino acids long. Germline V gene lookup returns CDR1 MRHNA and CDR2 SNTAGT. V was clipped by 2 bases and J by 2 bases; unmatched bases: 11. CDR3 residues: CASSDTYPTGATYNEQFF. The CDR3 DNA follows: TGTGCCAGCAGTGACACGTATCCGACAGGGGCGACCTACAATGAGCAGTTCTTC.

In this sample, this clonotype turned up once. At one end, the junction sequence differs from germline, possibly due to a read error. V and J are TRBV7-2 and TRBJ2-5, with TRBD2 matching 7 bases. Germline CDR1 reads SGHTA; CDR2 reads FQGNSA. The CDR3 contains 12 residues. The CDR3 DNA follows: TGTGTCAGCAGCTCAATAAGCGGGGCGCAGTACTTC. Its protein is CVSSSISGAQYF. The whole variable domain, remainder taken from reference TRBV7-2 and TRBJ2-5, is GAGVSQSPSNKVTEKGKDVELRCDPISGHTALYWYRQSLGQGLEFLIYFQGNSAPDKSGLPSDRFSAERTGGSVSTLTIQRTQQEDSAVYLCVSSSISGAQYFGPGTRLLVL.

The table lists this clonotype with many counts. The genes are TRBV10-3 and TRBJ2-1; TRBD2 matches at 7 bases. The CDR3 runs to 13 residues. V was clipped by 6 bases and J by 9 bases; unmatched bases: 8. Germline V CDR1 and CDR2: ENHRY, SYGVKD. The CDR3 DNA is TGTGCCATCAGCTCAACGTCTAGCGGTGAGCAGTTCTTC. Translating it yields CAISSTSSGEQFF.

The chain combines TRBV7-2 with TRBJ2-3, with D tentatively TRBD2 (5 bases). This CDR3 spans 14 amino acids. Germline V gene sequence: CDR1 SGHTA, CDR2 FQGNSA. V lost 1 base, J lost 4 bases, and 9 bases lay in between. CDR3 DNA: TGTGCCAGCAGCTTAGTTGAGGGCCCAGATACGCAGTATTTT. It encodes CASSLVEGPDTQYF.

This clonotype was counted between two and nine times. J is TRBJ1-5 and V is TRBV28, with D possibly TRBD1 on 5 matching bases. This CDR3 region has 15 residues. V was clipped by 1 base and J by 9 bases, with 16 bases between them. Germline V gives CDR1 MDHEN, CDR2 SYDVKM. The CDR3 is CASSLFGTGDRPQHF. The DNA for the CDR3 is TGTGCCAGCAGTTTATTCGGGACCGGGGATCGGCCCCAGCATTTT.

The sample holds many counts of this clonotype. The junction differs from germline at one of its ends, possibly a read error. This chain joins TRBV5-1 and TRBJ1-4, with D possibly being TRBD1 (6 bases). This CDR3 has 12 residues. Germline-derived CDR1 and CDR2 are SGHRS and YFSETQ. The DNA for the CDR3 is TGTGCCAGCAGGGGAACTAATGAAAAACTGTTTTTT. As protein: CASRGTNEKLFF. Full variable domain (rest looked up from reference TRBV5-1 and TRBJ1-4): KAGVTQTPRYLIKTRGQQVTLSCSPISGHRSVSWYQQTPGQGLQFLFEYFSETQRNKGNFPGRFSGRQFSNSRSEMNVSTLELGDSALYLCASRGTNEKLFFGSGTQLSVL.

V gene TRBV15 combines with J gene TRBJ2-7; 9 nucleotides agree with TRBD1. The V gene's germline CDR1 is LNHNV and CDR2 YYDKDF (reference sequence). The length of the CDR3 is 15 residues. V trimming: 5 bases; J trimming: 7 bases; junction bases outside the gene matches: 12. This CDR3 is CATSLRTGAVYEQYF. CDR3 bases: TGTGCCACCAGCCTTCGGACAGGGGCGGTCTATGAGCAGTACTTC.

This clonotype has only a few counts. Here the CDR3 reads CASSADSLNTEAFF. CDR3 sequence (DNA): TGTGCCAGCAGCGCAGACAGCCTGAACACTGAAGCTTTCTTT. The gene calls are TRBV9 and TRBJ1-1; possible D gene TRBD1, 5 bases. The CDR3 is made up of 14 amino acids. Germline CDR1 is SGDLS and CDR2 is YYNGEE. Trimming cost V 3 bases and J 0 bases, with 9 bases left between them.

Worth noting for this clonotype: One end of the junction varies from germline; a read error may be responsible. The chain recombines TRBV25-1 with TRBJ2-5, with 8 bases that match TRBD2. The CDR3 sequence is 14 residues long. Germline V lookup: CDR1 MGHDK, CDR2 SYGVNS. CDR3 amino acids: CASGEDLAGETQYF. CDR3 coding DNA: TGTGCCAGCGGTGAAGACCTAGCGGGAGAGACCCAGTACTTC.

CDR3 amino acids: CSASLRENTEAFF. CDR3 in DNA: TGCAGTGCTAGCCTCAGGGAGAACACTGAAGCTTTCTTT. The chain carries TRBV20-1 and TRBJ1-1, with TRBD1 as a possible D gene (5 bases). Trimming removed 3 bases at V and 1 base at J, with 9 bases between. CDR3 length: 13 residues. Per the germline V gene, CDR1 is DFQATT and CDR2 is SNEGSKA (reference sequence).

The J gene is TRBJ1-2, the V gene TRBV2; D gene ambiguous. V was pared by 0 bases and J by 7 bases, with 12 bases between. Germline CDR1 and CDR2: SNHLY and FYNNEI. The CDR3 contains 14 residues. Here the CDR3 reads CASSEALGTSGYTF. The CDR3 DNA reads TGTGCCAGCAGTGAAGCGCTTGGTACCAGTGGCTACACCTTC.

The chain links TRBV13 to TRBJ1-2; D might be TRBD1 (6 bases). CDR3 size: 16 residues. V shed 5 bases and J shed 0 bases, with 16 bases lying between them. Germline loops: CDR1 PRHDT, CDR2 FYEKMQ (reference sequence). CDR3 in amino acids: CASSPRKGGTNYGYTF. The CDR3 coding sequence is TGTGCCAGCAGCCCAAGAAAGGGGGGAACTAACTATGGCTACACCTTC.

The chain combines TRBV2 with TRBJ2-3; D possibly corresponds to TRBD2 (5 bases). Looked up from germline, CDR1 is SNHLY and CDR2 is FYNNEI. The germline V and J ends were trimmed by 3 bases and 3 bases, with 13 bases remaining between them. The CDR3 extends over 15 amino acids. The DNA for the CDR3 is TGTGCCAGCAGTGACGGACTCGGGTTAACAGATACGCAGTATTTT. Translation gives CASSDGLGLTDTQYF.

The V gene is TRBV7-2, the J gene TRBJ2-2, with D unclear. V was clipped by 2 bases and J by 6 bases, with 7 bases between them. Germline V gives CDR1 SGHTA, CDR2 FQGNSA. This CDR3 has 13 amino acids. The CDR3 DNA reads TGTGCCAGCAGCTTACGGTACGCCGGGGAGCTGTTTTTT. It specifies CASSLRYAGELFF.

This clonotype was detected only once. The chain couples TRBV4-3 to TRBJ2-2; D unresolved. The V and J ends lost 4 bases and 6 bases respectively, with 9 bases between them. Germline CDR1 reads LGHNA; CDR2 reads YSLEER. The CDR3 has 13 amino acids. CDR3 protein: CASSPSAPGELFF. The CDR3 nucleotides read TGCGCCAGCAGCCCCTCTGCACCCGGGGAGCTGTTTTTT.

The V call is TRBV20-1, the J call TRBJ1-4; D possibly corresponds to TRBD1 (5 bases). This CDR3 contains 13 residues. Per the germline V gene, CDR1 is DFQATT and CDR2 is SNEGSKA (reference sequence). Trimming left V 2 bases short and J 9 bases short, with 13 bases between. CDR3: CSARSFSGQKLFF. The CDR3, as DNA: TGCAGTGCTAGATCCTTTTCGGGGCAAAAACTGTTTTTT.

The table lists this clonotype with a few counts. V gene TRBV7-6 combines with J gene TRBJ1-2; 7 bases are shared with TRBD1. Germline V gene lookup returns CDR1 SGHVS and CDR2 FNYEAQ. Trimming cost V 5 bases and J 8 bases; bases outside gene matches: 14. This CDR3 comprises 15 residues. CDR3 in amino acids: CASSGTTGDFGGYTF. CDR3 coding DNA: TGTGCCAGCAGCGGCACTACAGGGGACTTCGGGGGCTACACCTTC.

V and J are TRBV20-1 and TRBJ1-1; D gene uncertain. The CDR3 consists of 13 residues. V was pared by 6 bases and J by 6 bases, with 17 bases between. In germline, CDR1 is DFQATT, CDR2 SNEGSKA (reference sequence). The CDR3 DNA sequence: TGCAGTGCCAAGACCCGGATTGATCCTGAAGCTTTCTTT. Its protein product is CSAKTRIDPEAFF.

The table lists this clonotype with a few counts. The rearrangement links TRBV4-3 to TRBJ1-2; the D is unclear. The germline V and J ends were trimmed by 3 bases and 4 bases, with 18 bases remaining between them. This CDR3 spans 16 amino acids. Germline-derived CDR1 and CDR2 are LGHNA and YSLEER. CDR3 nucleotide sequence: TGCGCCAGCAGCCAGAGCCTCCCACGGGAAAGCTATGGCTACACCTTC. It yields the protein CASSQSLPRESYGYTF.

V is TRBV6-1 and J is TRBJ1-2; 12 positions match TRBD1. V gave up 5 bases and J gave up 7 bases; unmatched junction bases: 17. The length of the CDR3 is 18 residues. Germline CDR1 is MNHNS and CDR2 is SASEGT. The CDR3 loop is CASSPKGGQGAVGRGYTF. The DNA of the CDR3 is TGTGCCAGCAGTCCCAAGGGGGGACAGGGGGCGGTCGGTCGTGGCTACACCTTC.

The chain has TRBV9 and TRBJ2-1; D ambiguous. Germline loops: CDR1 SGDLS, CDR2 YYNGEE. V dropped 3 bases and J dropped 8 bases, with 21 bases sitting between them. The CDR3 runs 16 residues. In DNA, the CDR3 is TGTGCCAGCAGCGCCTTGTCGGGTGGCCCTTTGGATGAGCAGTTCTTC. Translation gives CASSALSGGPLDEQFF.

The genes are TRBV20-1 and TRBJ1-5, with 10 bases aligning to TRBD1. CDR1 DFQATT and CDR2 SNEGSKA come from the germline V gene (reference sequence). J lost 1 base, V lost 0 bases, and 12 bases had no gene match. The CDR3 has 19 residues. CDR3: CSARDLRRTGGMSNQPQHF. For the CDR3, the DNA is TGCAGTGCTAGAGATTTAAGGAGGACAGGGGGAATGAGCAATCAGCCCCAGCATTTT.

V usage is TRBV2 and J usage is TRBJ2-1; 9 positions match TRBD1. Germline assignment: CDR1 SNHLY and CDR2 FYNNEI. V was pared by 8 bases and J by 15 bases, with 11 bases of the junction left unmatched. This CDR3 spans 12 amino acids. Here the CDR3 DNA reads TGTGCCAGCGAACTAACAGGGGGCGGTCCGTTCTTC. This encodes CASELTGGGPFF.

This chain connects TRBV4-2 to TRBJ2-2, with 7 bases identical to TRBD1. CDR1 and CDR2 (germline): LGHNA, YNFKEQ. The V gene end was trimmed by 3 bases and the J gene end by 7 bases; junction bases not matched to a gene: 14. CDR3 size: 17 residues. This CDR3 reads CASSQLWTGRRGGELFF. CDR3 DNA: TGTGCCAGCAGCCAGCTCTGGACAGGAAGACGCGGCGGGGAGCTGTTTTTT.

This chain links TRBV10-3 with TRBJ2-1; D is unclear. The CDR3 sequence is 12 residues long. CDR1 and CDR2 (germline): ENHRY, SYGVKD. The ends were cut back, 2 bases at V and 5 bases at J, with 4 bases in the middle. CDR3 sequence: CAISEKDNEQFF. In DNA, the CDR3 is TGTGCCATCAGTGAGAAGGACAATGAGCAGTTCTTC.

This sequence joins TRBV20-1 and TRBJ2-7, with TRBD2 matching 7 bases. In germline, CDR1 is DFQATT, CDR2 SNEGSKA (reference sequence). V trimming: 6 bases; J trimming: 3 bases; junction bases outside the gene matches: 14. The CDR3 extends over 15 amino acids. CDR3 amino acids: CSAPIRGAGSYEQYF. The CDR3 DNA reads as TGCAGTGCCCCAATTAGGGGAGCGGGAAGCTACGAGCAGTACTTC.

The chain combines TRBV20-1 with TRBJ2-1, with 11 bases identical to TRBD1. V shed 3 bases and J 7 bases; nucleotides not matched to a gene: 5. This CDR3 spans 14 amino acids. Germline lookup yields CDR1 DFQATT and CDR2 SNEGSKA (reference sequence). CDR3 bases: TGCAGTGCTAGCCCGGGACAGGGGGTTAATGAGCAGTTCTTC. It codes for CSASPGQGVNEQFF.

The chain joins TRBV6-5 to TRBJ1-2; a possible D gene is TRBD1 (5 bases). Germline CDR1 MNHEY, CDR2 SVGAGI. The CDR3 length is 14 residues. V lost 8 bases and J lost 4, with 17 bases in between. The DNA of the CDR3 is TGTGCCAGCGCCCGAGTCACAGGTGGCTATGGCTACACCTTC. This gives the protein CASARVTGGYGYTF.